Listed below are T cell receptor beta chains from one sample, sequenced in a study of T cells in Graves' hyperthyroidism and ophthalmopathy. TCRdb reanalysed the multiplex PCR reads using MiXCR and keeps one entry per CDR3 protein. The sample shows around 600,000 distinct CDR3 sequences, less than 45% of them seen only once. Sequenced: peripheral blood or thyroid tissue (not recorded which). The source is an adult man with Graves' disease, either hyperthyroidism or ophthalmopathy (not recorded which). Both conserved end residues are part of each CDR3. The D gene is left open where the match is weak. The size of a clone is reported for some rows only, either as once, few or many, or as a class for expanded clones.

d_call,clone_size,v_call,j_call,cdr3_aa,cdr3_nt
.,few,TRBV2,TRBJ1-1,CASSDRGRGQAFF,TGTGCCAGCAGTGATAGGGGCCGCGGTCAAGCTTTCTTT
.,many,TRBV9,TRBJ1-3,CASTGPGNTIYF,TGTGCCAGCACAGGGCCTGGAAACACCATATATTTT
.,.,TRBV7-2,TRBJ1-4,CASSPTGALGEKLFF,TGTGCCAGCAGCCCGACCGGGGCATTAGGTGAAAAACTGTTTTTT
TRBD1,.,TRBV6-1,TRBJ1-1,CASSLKTGADTEAFF,TGTGCCAGCAGCTTGAAAACAGGGGCGGACACTGAAGCTTTCTTT
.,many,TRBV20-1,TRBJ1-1,CSARDGPVEAFF,TGCAGTGCTAGAGATGGGCCAGTAGAGGCTTTCTTT
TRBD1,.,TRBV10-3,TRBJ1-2,CAIMPGQLYGYTF,TGTGCCATCATGCCGGGACAGCTCTATGGCTACACCTTC
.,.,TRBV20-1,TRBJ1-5,CSASRAGYQPQHF,TGCAGTGCTAGTAGGGCAGGATATCAGCCCCAGCATTTT
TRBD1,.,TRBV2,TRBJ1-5,CASMVPGQGGNQPQHF,TGTGCCAGCATGGTGCCGGGACAGGGCGGCAATCAGCCCCAGCATTTT
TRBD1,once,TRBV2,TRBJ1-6,CASYRDSPITLHF,TGTGCCAGTTACCGGGACAGTCCTATCACCCTCCACTTT
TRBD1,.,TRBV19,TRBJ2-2,CASSVPGGGELFF,TGTGCCAGTAGTGTACCAGGGGGCGGGGAGCTGTTTTTT
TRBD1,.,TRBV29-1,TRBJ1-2,CSVNRGYGYTF,TGCAGCGTTAACAGGGGCTATGGCTACACCTTC
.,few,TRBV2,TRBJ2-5,CASRRVSTSETQYF,TGTGCCAGCAGGAGGGTCTCCACTTCAGAGACCCAGTACTTC
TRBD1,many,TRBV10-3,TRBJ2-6,CAISEPTGHSGANVLTF,TGTGCCATCAGTGAGCCGACAGGGCACTCTGGGGCCAACGTCCTGACTTTC
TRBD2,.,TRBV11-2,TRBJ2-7,CASSLGTGLAPYEQYF,TGTGCCAGCAGCTTGGGTACTGGACTAGCCCCATACGAGCAGTACTTC
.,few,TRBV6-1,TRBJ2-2,CASSEGGTGELFF,TGTGCCAGCAGTGAAGGGGGAACCGGGGAGCTGTTTTTT
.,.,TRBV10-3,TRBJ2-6,CASKLEGSGANVLTF,TGTGCCAGCAAGTTAGAGGGATCTGGGGCCAACGTCCTGACTTTC
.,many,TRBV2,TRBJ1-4,CASTFGEKLFF,TGTGCCAGCACGTTCGGTGAAAAACTGTTTTTT
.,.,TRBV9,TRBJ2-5,CASSGGNQETQYF,TGTGCCAGCAGTGGTGGGAACCAAGAGACCCAGTACTTC
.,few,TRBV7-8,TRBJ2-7,CASSAFQRESPYEQYF,TGTGCCAGCAGCGCCTTCCAACGGGAGAGTCCCTACGAGCAGTACTTC
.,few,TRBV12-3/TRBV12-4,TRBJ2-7,CASSLGGSSAEQYF,TGTGCCAGCAGTTTAGGGGGTAGCTCTGCCGAGCAGTACTTC
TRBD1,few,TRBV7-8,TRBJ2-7,CASSFNGQGIWSYEQYF,TGTGCCAGCAGCTTCAACGGACAGGGGATTTGGTCCTACGAGCAGTACTTC
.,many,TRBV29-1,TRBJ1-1,CSAVVVRENTEAFF,TGCAGTGCCGTGGTTGTCAGGGAGAACACTGAAGCTTTCTTT
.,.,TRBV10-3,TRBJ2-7,CAISESGGGIGGEQYF,TGTGCCATCAGTGAGTCGGGGGGCGGGATAGGAGGCGAGCAGTACTTC
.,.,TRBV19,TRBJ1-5,CASSIQSGNSNQPQHF,TGTGCCAGTAGTATACAATCTGGGAATAGCAATCAGCCCCAGCATTTT
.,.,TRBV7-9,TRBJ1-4,CASSGRENTEKLFF,TGTGCCAGCAGTGGGAGAGAGAACACTGAAAAACTGTTTTTT
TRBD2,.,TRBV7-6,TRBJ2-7,CASSLRGADGYEQYF,TGTGCCAGCAGTTTGCGGGGGGCGGATGGCTACGAGCAGTACTTC
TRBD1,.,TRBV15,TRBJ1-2,CATSRPQGAFYGYTF,TGTGCCACCAGCAGACCACAGGGGGCCTTCTATGGCTACACCTTC
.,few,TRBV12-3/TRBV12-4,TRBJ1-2,CASTRGLFGYTF,TGTGCCAGTACAAGGGGTCTCTTTGGCTACACCTTC
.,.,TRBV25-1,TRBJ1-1,CARPGSLNTEAFF,TGTGCTAGACCAGGGAGTTTGAACACTGAAGCTTTCTTT
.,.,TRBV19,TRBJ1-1,CASSRDGVSRAFF,TGTGCCAGTAGTCGGGACGGGGTCTCTCGGGCTTTCTTT
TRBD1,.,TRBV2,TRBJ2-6,CASSPLGTGGSGANVLTF,TGTGCCAGCTCACCACTTGGGACAGGGGGCTCTGGGGCCAACGTCCTGACTTTC
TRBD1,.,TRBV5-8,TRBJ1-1,CASSLLGQGGNF,TGTGCCAGCAGCTTGTTGGGACAGGGGGGAAACTTT
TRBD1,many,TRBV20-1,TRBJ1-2,CSASAIQGARHGYTF,TGCAGTGCTAGTGCCATTCAGGGGGCGAGACACGGCTACACCTTC
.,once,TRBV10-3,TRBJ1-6,CAISESSGTGGAFHF,TGTGCCATCAGTGAGTCGTCGGGGACGGGTGGTGCCTTCCACTTT
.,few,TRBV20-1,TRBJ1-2,CSATPTGSNYGYTF,TGCAGTGCTACCCCGACAGGCTCCAACTATGGCTACACCTTC
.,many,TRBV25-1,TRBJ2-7,CASSDPRSSYEQYF,TGTGCCAGCAGTGACCCGAGGAGCTCCTACGAGCAGTACTTC
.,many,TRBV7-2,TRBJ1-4,CASSDGDGNEKLFF,TGTGCCAGCAGCGACGGGGACGGTAATGAAAAACTGTTTTTT
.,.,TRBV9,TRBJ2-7,CASSAGTLPEQYF,TGTGCCAGCAGCGCCGGGACACTTCCCGAGCAGTACTTC